This section outlines one T cell receptor (beta chain) sequence together with its context. Its specificity is not known. TCRdb re-called the reads through MiXCR, storing one row per CDR3 protein. The sample shows roughly 230,000 distinct CDR3 sequences, over 15% of them seen only once. This entry comes from a study of T cell repertoires in cytomegalovirus infection. Study-level information: Shared public TCR beta signatures pointed to both CMV infection and a matching HLA type. Points from the study as a whole: HLA-C-restricted CMV-specific TCR beta clonotypes were dominant in the ex vivo response.

Sequenced: CD8+ T cells from PBMCs. This clonotype was sampled from a human donor in good health (CMV status not recorded). Some clones in this sample may be carry-over from other donors' samples.

This chain's CDR3 is CASSPGPGGDSPLHF. The CDR3 DNA sequence: TGTGCCAGCAGCCCGGGACCTGGCGGTGATTCACCCCTCCACTTT. This chain uses TRBV27 with TRBJ1-6, with D perhaps TRBD1 (5 bases). Germline-derived CDR1 and CDR2 are MNHEY and SMNVEV (reference sequence). Trimming removed 6 bases at V and 8 bases at J, with 17 bases between. The CDR3 loop spans 15 amino acids.